This TCR beta chain originates from a study of molecular identifiers for immune sequencing clone quantification. This clonotype was detected many times. TCRdb redid the calling of the PCR reads with MiXCR, one entry per CDR3 protein. Of under 650,000 distinct CDR3 sequences in the sample, just under 20% were seen once. Sequencing was done on a sample of naive CD8+ T cells from blood, with Jurkat cell RNA spiked in. Indicated subset: FACS-sorted CD8+CD4-CCR7+CD45RA+ naive T cells. The receptor comes from a human donor in good health. Some libraries in this study had Jurkat cell RNA spiked in.

CDR3 residues: CASSSVNRDTEAFF. Here the CDR3 DNA reads TGTGCCAGCAGTTCCGTAAACAGGGACACTGAAGCTTTCTTT. The chain carries TRBV7-9 and TRBJ1-1; a possible D gene is TRBD1 (6 bases). CDR3 length equals 14 residues. V shed 6 bases and J shed 3 bases, with 14 bases lying between them. In germline, CDR1 is SEHNR, CDR2 FQNEAQ (reference sequence).